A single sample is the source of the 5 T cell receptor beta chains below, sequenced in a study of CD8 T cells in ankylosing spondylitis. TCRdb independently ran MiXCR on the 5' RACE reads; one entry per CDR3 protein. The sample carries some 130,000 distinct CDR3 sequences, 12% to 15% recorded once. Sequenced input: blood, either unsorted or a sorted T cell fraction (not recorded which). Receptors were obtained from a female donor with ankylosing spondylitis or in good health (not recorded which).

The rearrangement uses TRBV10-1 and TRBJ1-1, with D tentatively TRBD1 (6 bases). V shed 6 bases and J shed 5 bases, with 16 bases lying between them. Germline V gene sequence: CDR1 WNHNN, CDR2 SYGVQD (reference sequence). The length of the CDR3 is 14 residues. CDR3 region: CASSPSGARTEAFF. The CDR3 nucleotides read TGCGCCAGCAGCCCCTCGGGGGCGCGTACTGAAGCTTTCTTT.

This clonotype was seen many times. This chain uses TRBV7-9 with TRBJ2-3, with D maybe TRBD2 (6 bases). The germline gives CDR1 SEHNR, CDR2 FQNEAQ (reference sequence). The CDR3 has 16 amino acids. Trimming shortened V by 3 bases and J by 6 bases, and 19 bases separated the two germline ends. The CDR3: CASSFWDTGDVDTQYF. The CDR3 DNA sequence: TGTGCCAGCAGCTTCTGGGATACGGGAGACGTTGATACGCAGTATTTT.

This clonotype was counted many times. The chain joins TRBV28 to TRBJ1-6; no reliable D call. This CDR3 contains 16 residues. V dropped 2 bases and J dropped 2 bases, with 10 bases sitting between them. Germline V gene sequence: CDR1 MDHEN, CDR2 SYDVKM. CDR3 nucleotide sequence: TGTGCCAGCAGTTTAGTCGACACCACCTATAATTCACCCCTCCACTTT. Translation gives CASSLVDTTYNSPLHF.

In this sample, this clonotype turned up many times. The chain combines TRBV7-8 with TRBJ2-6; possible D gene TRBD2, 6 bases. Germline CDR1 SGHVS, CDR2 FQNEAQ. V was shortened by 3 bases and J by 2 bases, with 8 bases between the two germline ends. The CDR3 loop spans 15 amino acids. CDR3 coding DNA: TGTGCCAGCAGCTTTTGGGGGGCTGGGGCCAACGTCCTGACTTTC. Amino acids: CASSFWGAGANVLTF.

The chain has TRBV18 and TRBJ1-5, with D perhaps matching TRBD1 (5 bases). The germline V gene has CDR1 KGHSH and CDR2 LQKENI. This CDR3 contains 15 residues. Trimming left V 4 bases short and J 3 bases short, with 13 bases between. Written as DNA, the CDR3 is TGTGCCAGCTCACGGGGAGGGGAGTACAATCAGCCCCAGCATTTT. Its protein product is CASSRGGEYNQPQHF.